This T cell receptor (beta chain) was sequenced in a study of cytomegalovirus exposure and HLA in healthy donors. Study-level points and caveats: A missense DCLRE1C variant was associated with V- and J-gene trimming of TCR beta chains in a later analysis, and an independent cohort replicated the association. In a later analysis, the majority of CMV-associated beta chains seemingly showed HLA restriction.

Vbeta (60) and Jbeta (13) primers were used in the PCR. Generated by immunoSEQ multiplex PCR, the TCRdb table keeps only in-frame clones and is missing some. This table holds under 200,000 clones, 82% found once. CDR3 length: 15 amino acids. V was cut by 1 base and J by 3 bases, with 12 bases left in between. The germline gives CDR1 SGHRS, CDR2 YFSETQ. In the case of this clone: Its antigen is unknown.

The sample comprised PBMCs. V and J are TRBV5-1 and TRBJ2-3; D not certain. The sequence came from a girl aged 10-17 years in good health and CMV-seropositive. CDR3 in amino acids: CASSLSPIGTDTQYF. The DNA for the CDR3 is TGCGCCAGCAGCTTGTCCCCCATCGGTACAGATACGCAGTATTTT.